These 10 T cell receptor beta chains share one sample of origin, sequenced in a study of blood T cell repertoires in COVID-19. The data were produced by immunoSEQ multiplex PCR, yet TCRdb's version contains in-frame clones alone and is incomplete. The table includes roughly 340,000 clones, 88% detected once. Sequenced material: peripheral blood. These receptors were collected from a woman aged 65 to 85 with COVID-19, enrolled during active disease.

The chain has TRBV11-2 and TRBJ1-4; a weak D match, TRBD1 (5 bases). The CDR3 is 13 amino acids. Germline lookup yields CDR1 SGHAT and CDR2 FQNNGV. Trimming stripped 8 bases from V and 5 bases from J, with 12 bases between. CDR3 bases: TGTGCCAGCTTAGACAGCGCAAATGAAAAACTGTTTTTT. Protein product: CASLDSANEKLFF.

V gene TRBV10-3 combines with J gene TRBJ1-1; the match to TRBD1 covers 8 bases. Trimming took 3 bases from V and 6 from J; bases not matched to a gene: 12. Germline V gene data show CDR1 as ENHRY and CDR2 as SYGVKD. The CDR3 has 16 residues. This CDR3 is CAISDQGAPGIAEAFF. CDR3 DNA: TGTGCCATCAGTGATCAGGGGGCGCCTGGGATTGCTGAAGCTTTCTTT.

V is TRBV4-1 and J is TRBJ2-1, with D possibly matching TRBD2 (7 bases). V lost 2 bases and J 5 bases, leaving 10 bases between the germline ends. Germline CDR1 and CDR2: MGHRA and YSYEKL. This CDR3 contains 14 residues. This chain's CDR3 is CASSQWGGHNEQFF. The CDR3 region has the DNA TGCGCCAGCAGCCAATGGGGGGGCCACAATGAGCAGTTCTTC.

This clone was observed a few times. This sequence joins TRBV5-4 and TRBJ1-1; D might be TRBD1 (6 bases). The V gene's germline CDR1 is SGHNT and CDR2 YYREEE (reference sequence). V lost 2 bases, J lost 3 bases, and 14 bases lay in between. The CDR3 is 15 residues long. CDR3 DNA sequence: TGTGCCAGCAGCTTAAGTACAGGGTGGGACACTGAAGCTTTCTTT. Translating gives CASSLSTGWDTEAFF.

This clone was seen a handful of times. V is TRBV30 and J is TRBJ1-1; the match to TRBD1 covers 7 bases. Germline V gene lookup returns CDR1 GTSNPN and CDR2 SVGIG (reference sequence). This CDR3 spans 13 amino acids. Losses at the gene ends were 4 bases for V and 8 bases for J; bases not matched to a gene: 10. The CDR3 here is CAWTGTVKDEAFF. The DNA for the CDR3 is TGTGCCTGGACTGGGACAGTTAAAGACGAAGCTTTCTTT.

V is TRBV11-2 and J is TRBJ1-3; 8 positions match TRBD1. CDR3 size: 15 residues. Germline V lookup: CDR1 SGHAT, CDR2 FQNNGV. V shed 3 bases, J shed 4 bases, and the junction held 5 bases outside the gene matches. As DNA, the CDR3 is TGTGCCAGCAGCTTCCGGACAGGGTGGGGAAACACCATATATTTT. Encoded protein: CASSFRTGWGNTIYF.

This chain joins TRBV30 and TRBJ1-2; TRBD1 agrees at 9 bases. From germline, CDR1 is GTSNPN and CDR2 SVGIG (reference sequence). The CDR3 has 14 residues. The ends lost 2 bases at V and 7 bases at J; junction bases unmatched: 8. CDR3 region: CAWSLPGTGSGYTF. As DNA, the CDR3 is TGTGCCTGGAGTCTTCCCGGGACAGGGAGTGGCTACACCTTC. The full variable domain, in which reference TRBV30 and TRBJ1-2 provide the parts outside the CDR3, is SQTIHQWPATLVQPVGSPLSLECTVEGTSNPNLYWYRQAAGRGLQLLFYSVGIGQISSEVPQNLSASRPQDRQFILSSKKLLLSDSGFYLCAWSLPGTGSGYTFGSGTRLTVV.

The CDR3 bases are TGTGCCACCGGCGGACAGGGAGACTATGGCTACACCTTC. Encoded protein: CATGGQGDYGYTF. The J gene is TRBJ1-2, the V gene TRBV6-6; 8 bases fit TRBD1. Trimming removed 10 bases from V and 3 bases from J; junction bases left unmatched: 7. The CDR3 runs to 13 residues. Germline V gene sequence: CDR1 MNHNY, CDR2 SVGAGI (reference sequence).

This chain uses TRBV12-5 with TRBJ1-1; D gene unclear. CDR1 LGHNT and CDR2 FRNRAP come from the germline V gene. This CDR3 region has 14 residues. V was clipped by 3 bases and J by 0 bases, with 8 bases between them. The CDR3 DNA follows: TGTGCTAGTGGTTTTGGGCGAATGAACACTGAAGCTTTCTTT. Protein sequence: CASGFGRMNTEAFF.

The rearrangement uses TRBV19 and TRBJ2-7; 8 bases match TRBD1. The CDR3 is 15 residues long. J gave up 5 bases and V 5 bases, and 11 bases lay outside the gene matches. The germline V gene encodes CDR1 LNHDA and CDR2 SQIVND (reference sequence). The CDR3 coding sequence is TGTGCCAGTAGTGCCTCAGGGACAGGCTGGAACGAGCAGTACTTC. It specifies CASSASGTGWNEQYF. The variable domain in full, with the rest retrieved from reference TRBV19 and TRBJ2-7, is DGGITQSPKYLFRKEGQNVTLSCEQNLNHDAMYWYRQDPGQGLRLIYYSQIVNDFQKGDIAEGYSVSREKKESFPLTVTSAQKNPTAFYLCASSASGTGWNEQYFGPGTRLTVT.